This record covers a single T cell receptor beta chain. Sequencing was performed with immunoSEQ multiplex PCR; in TCRdb, only in-frame clones are kept and a portion is missing. The sample includes 130,000 or so clones, about 86% of them seen just once. Looked up from germline, CDR1 is SGHTA and CDR2 is FQGNSA. The CDR3 is 15 amino acids. Trimming cost V 3 bases and J 7 bases, with 18 bases left between them. The sample originates from a study of blood T cell repertoires in COVID-19. Study information: T cells, B-cell-depleted T cells, or PBMCs supplied cDNA or gDNA.

The receptor was derived from an older man with active or convalescent COVID-19. V usage is TRBV7-2 and J usage is TRBJ1-2; D not certain. The material sequenced was peripheral blood. In DNA, the CDR3 is TGTGCCAGCAGCTTTTTCGGGAATCCCTTATCTGGCTACACCTTC. This encodes CASSFFGNPLSGYTF.